The rows below give T cell receptor beta chains drawn from one sample of a study of T cell changes during pregnancy in multiple sclerosis. Produced via immunoSEQ multiplex PCR; TCRdb's table is partial and in-frame only. This sample has under 65,000 clones, with about nine tenths found just once. Here the sequenced sample was peripheral blood, taken in the second trimester of pregnancy. The receptor source for this set is a female donor with multiple sclerosis, enrolled in a pregnancy study. Each CDR3 is given with its conserved first and last residue. The D gene is left open where the match is weak.

D gene,J gene,V gene,CDR3 protein
-,TRBJ1-4,TRBV29-1,CSFSQATSEKLFF
-,TRBJ2-1,TRBV28,CASSPLRGTHSYNEQFF
TRBD2,TRBJ2-7,TRBV4-1,CASSQSFGTSLHEQYF
TRBD2,TRBJ2-2,TRBV4-1,CASSQQLATGELFF
-,TRBJ2-5,TRBV14,CASSPGLADQETQYF
TRBD1,TRBJ2-1,TRBV18,CASSPPTGNEQFF
TRBD2,TRBJ2-3,TRBV6-4,CASSGTSGSSSGTDTQYF
TRBD1,TRBJ2-2,TRBV7-3,CASSLVWTGGRHTGELFF
-,TRBJ2-7,TRBV5-6,CASSLVALSPYEQYF
-,TRBJ2-7,TRBV28,CASSPSSWQYF
TRBD2,-,TRBV28,CASSQGLAGGLDEQYF
-,TRBJ1-2,TRBV30,CAWSVIGGGGYTF